In this sample, the clone carrying this T cell receptor beta chain turned up a few times. Its antigen is unidentified. This sample was included in a study of response to subunit inactivated influenza vaccine. The study's findings and limits: That few new T cells are recruited by each seasonal influenza vaccination was the authors' suggestion.

V lost 7 bases to trimming and J lost 4 bases, with 20 bases between them. Per germline, CDR1 DFQATT and CDR2 SNEGSKA (reference sequence). The CDR3 extends over 14 amino acids. TCRdb independently ran MiXCR on the RT-PCR reads; one entry per CDR3 protein. In the table there are 200,000 to 250,000 distinct CDR3 sequences, over 9% of which are singletons. The TCR was taken from a man aged 45 to 65 who received an inactivated influenza vaccine. The chain employs TRBV20-1 and TRBJ2-7, with D possibly matching TRBD2 (5 bases). The sequences come from non-naive T cells sorted from PBMCs, collected 14 to 15 days before vaccination. The CDR3 reads CSGSDEGVGYEQYF. The CDR3 DNA follows: TGCAGTGGCTCAGACGAGGGAGTAGGGTACGAGCAGTACTTC.